This TCR beta chain came from a study of cytomegalovirus exposure and HLA in healthy donors. Regarding the study as a whole: Analysis performed later showed TCR beta chains linked to HLA being more clonally expanded than equally common others.

Trimming took 2 bases from V and 4 from J; bases not matched to a gene: 12. The CDR3 is 17 amino acids. Germline CDR1 and CDR2: SEHNR and FQNEAQ (reference sequence). Primers included in the PCR were 60 Vbeta and 13 Jbeta primers. Clones were sequenced by immunoSEQ multiplex PCR, and TCRdb holds only the in-frame ones, with some missing. The table lists about 60,000 clones, roughly 70% of them singletons, with just under 20% in the top ten. This clone was detected a few times. Its specificity is not known. The specimen sequenced was PBMCs. The rearrangement links TRBV7-9 to TRBJ2-5; 8 bases line up with TRBD2. This TCR derives from a woman aged 55-70 years in good health and CMV-seropositive. CDR3 nucleotides: TGTGCCAGCAGCTTATATCTCGGGGGGGCCGTCGGAGAGACCCAGTACTTC. It encodes CASSLYLGGAVGETQYF.